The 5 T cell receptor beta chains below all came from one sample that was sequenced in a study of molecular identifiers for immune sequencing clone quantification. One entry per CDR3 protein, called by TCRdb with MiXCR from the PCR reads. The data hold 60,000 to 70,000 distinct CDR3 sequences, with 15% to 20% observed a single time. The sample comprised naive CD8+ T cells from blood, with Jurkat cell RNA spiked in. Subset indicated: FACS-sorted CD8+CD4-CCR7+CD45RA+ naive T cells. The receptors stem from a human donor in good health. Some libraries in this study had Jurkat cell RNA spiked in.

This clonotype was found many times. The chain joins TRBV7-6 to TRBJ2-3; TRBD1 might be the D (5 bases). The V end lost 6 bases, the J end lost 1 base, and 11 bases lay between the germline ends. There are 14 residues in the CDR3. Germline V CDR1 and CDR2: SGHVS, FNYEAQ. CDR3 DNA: TGTGCCAGCAGTGGGCTAGGGGGCACAGATACGCAGTATTTT. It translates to CASSGLGGTDTQYF.

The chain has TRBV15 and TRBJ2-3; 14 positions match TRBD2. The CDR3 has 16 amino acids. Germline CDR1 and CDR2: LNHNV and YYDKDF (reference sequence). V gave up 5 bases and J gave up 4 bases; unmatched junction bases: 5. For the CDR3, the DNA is TGTGCCACCAGCCGAAGGGGACTAGCGGGAGCAGATACGCAGTATTTT. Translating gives CATSRRGLAGADTQYF.

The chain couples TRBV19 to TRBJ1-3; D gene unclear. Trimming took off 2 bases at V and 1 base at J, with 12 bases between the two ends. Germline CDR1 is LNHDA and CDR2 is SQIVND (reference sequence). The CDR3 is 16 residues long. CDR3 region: CASSIIMASSGNTIYF. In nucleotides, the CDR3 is TGTGCCAGTAGTATAATTATGGCTTCATCTGGAAACACCATATATTTT.

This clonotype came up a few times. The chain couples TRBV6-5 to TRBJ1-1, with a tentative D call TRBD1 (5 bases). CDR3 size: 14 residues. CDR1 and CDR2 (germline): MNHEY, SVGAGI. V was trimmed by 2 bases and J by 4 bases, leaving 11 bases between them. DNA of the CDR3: TGTGCCAGCAGTTACGGGTCAGGGAGCACTGAAGCTTTCTTT. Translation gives CASSYGSGSTEAFF.

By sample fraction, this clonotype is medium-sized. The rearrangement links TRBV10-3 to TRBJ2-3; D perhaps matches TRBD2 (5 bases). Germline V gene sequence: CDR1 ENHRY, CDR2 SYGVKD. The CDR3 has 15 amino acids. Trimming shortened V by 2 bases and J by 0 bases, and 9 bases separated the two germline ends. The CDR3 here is CAISEGGGSTDTQYF. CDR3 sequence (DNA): TGTGCCATCAGTGAGGGAGGAGGTAGCACAGATACGCAGTATTTT.